The next 28 T cell receptor beta chains were all read from a single sample in a study of blood T cell repertoires in COVID-19. The protocol was immunoSEQ multiplex PCR, while the TCRdb copy is restricted to in-frame clones and leaves out a portion. The sample lists about 44,000 clones; under 90% were seen once. The sequencing sample was made of peripheral blood. These receptors were taken from a woman in her 70s with acute or convalescent COVID-19.

The chain recombines TRBV11-3 with TRBJ1-1; no reliable D call. The germline V gene encodes CDR1 SGHNT and CDR2 YENEEA. This CDR3 spans 15 amino acids. The V and J ends lost 6 bases and 0 bases respectively, with 14 bases between them. CDR3 bases: TGTGCCAGCAGAGTTGGGCGAGACCTGAACACTGAAGCTTTCTTT. It is translated as CASRVGRDLNTEAFF. Full variable domain (remainder filled in from reference TRBV11-3 and TRBJ1-1): EAGVVQSPRYKIIEKKQPVAFWCNPISGHNTLYWYLQNLGQGPELLIRYENEEAVDDSQLPKDRFSAERLKGVDSTLKIQPAELGDSAVYLCASRVGRDLNTEAFFGQGTRLTVV.

This clone appeared a few times. The rearrangement joins TRBV7-2 to TRBJ1-3; 7 nucleotides agree with TRBD1. Germline V lookup: CDR1 SGHTA, CDR2 FQGNSA. This CDR3 is built from 15 residues. Trimming at V came to 5 bases and at J to 4 bases, leaving 8 bases not matched to a gene. Here the CDR3 DNA reads TGTGCCAGCAGCCCCTCGGGACAGAACGGAAACACCATATATTTT. Protein sequence: CASSPSGQNGNTIYF. The whole variable domain, filled in from reference TRBV7-2 and TRBJ1-3, reads GAGVSQSPSNKVTEKGKDVELRCDPISGHTALYWYRQSLGQGLEFLIYFQGNSAPDKSGLPSDRFSAERTGGSVSTLTIQRTQQEDSAVYLCASSPSGQNGNTIYFGEGSWLTVV.

The chain couples TRBV12-3 or TRBV12-4 to TRBJ2-1; D may be TRBD2 (5 bases). Trimming took off 3 bases at V and 4 bases at J, with 7 bases between the two ends. The CDR3 is 13 amino acids. CDR3 residues: CASSFRTYNEQFF. CDR3 coding DNA: TGTGCCAGCAGTTTTAGGACTTACAATGAGCAGTTCTTC.

The chain links TRBV7-3 to TRBJ2-3; 8 positions agree with TRBD1. This CDR3 has 15 amino acids. CDR1 and CDR2 from the germline V gene are SGHTA and FQGTGA. J gave up 3 bases and V 3 bases, and 5 bases lay outside the gene matches. Written as DNA, the CDR3 is TGTGCCAGCAGCTTCACAGGGGGAAAGACAGATACGCAGTATTTT. Translating gives CASSFTGGKTDTQYF.

The gene calls are TRBV19 and TRBJ1-5, with a possible D match to TRBD1 (5 bases). The CDR3 sequence is 12 residues long. Germline CDR1 reads LNHDA; CDR2 reads SQIVND (reference sequence). V shed 10 bases and J shed 2 bases, with 9 bases lying between them. The CDR3 reads CATCRGNQPQHF. CDR3 coding DNA: TGTGCCACCTGCAGGGGCAATCAGCCCCAGCATTTT.

This clone has only a few counts. The gene calls are TRBV5-4 and TRBJ2-2; D is possibly TRBD2 (6 bases). CDR1 is SGHNT, CDR2 YYREEE, per germline (reference sequence). This CDR3 has 16 amino acids. Trimming stripped 4 bases from V and 5 bases from J, with 18 bases between. CDR3 amino acids: CASSTSGGARTGELFF. CDR3 bases: TGTGCCAGCAGCACGTCAGGAGGGGCGCGTACCGGGGAGCTGTTTTTT.

The chain is built from TRBV19 and TRBJ1-5; 12 positions match TRBD1. The germline gives CDR1 LNHDA, CDR2 SQIVND (reference sequence). This CDR3 contains 18 residues. V shed 5 bases, J shed 6 bases, and the junction held 14 bases outside the gene matches. The CDR3 nucleotides read TGTGCCAGTAGTGCCCCCTGGGACAGGGGGCCCCCATTTCAGCCCCAGCATTTT. Translating gives CASSAPWDRGPPFQPQHF.

This chain joins TRBV5-1 and TRBJ1-4, with D hard to call. V lost 7 bases to trimming and J lost 8 bases, with 15 bases between them. Per germline, CDR1 SGHRS and CDR2 YFSETQ. The CDR3 totals 13 residues. Here the CDR3 DNA reads TGCGCCAGCCGGAGGGAAACGGGGGAAAAACTGTTTTTT. This gives the protein CASRRETGEKLFF.

This sequence joins TRBV9 and TRBJ1-6, with D tentatively TRBD1 (6 bases). The CDR3 covers 16 residues. V lost 0 bases and J lost 7, with 14 bases in between. The germline CDR1 and CDR2 sequences are SGDLS and YYNGEE. The CDR3 region is CASSVEIGGNNSPLHF. In nucleotides, the CDR3 is TGTGCCAGCAGCGTAGAAATAGGGGGTAACAATTCACCCCTCCACTTT.

V gene TRBV30 combines with J gene TRBJ1-1; D unresolved. CDR3 size: 12 residues. V lost 2 bases and J 1 base, leaving 5 bases between the germline ends. Germline V gene sequence: CDR1 GTSNPN, CDR2 SVGIG (reference sequence). CDR3 nucleotides: TGTGCCTGGAGTTCCAGGAACACTGAAGCTTTCTTT. Translated: CAWSSRNTEAFF.

The chain employs TRBV2 and TRBJ2-3; 14 bases are a match to TRBD2. Germline V gene data show CDR1 as SNHLY and CDR2 as FYNNEI. The V gene end was trimmed by 5 bases and the J gene end by 6 bases; junction bases not matched to a gene: 4. The CDR3 has 15 amino acids. CDR3 coding DNA: TGTGCCAGCAGTCGACTAGCGGGAGGGCGTGATACGCAGTATTTT. Protein product: CASSRLAGGRDTQYF.

This chain joins TRBV19 and TRBJ1-5; no firm D call. The CDR3 is made up of 16 amino acids. Germline CDR1 reads LNHDA; CDR2 reads SQIVND (reference sequence). Between the trimmed V and J ends, which lost 7 bases and 1 base, there was a span of 17 bases. The CDR3 DNA reads as TGTGCCAGTACCCCCCAGGCAGCGGGAAGCAATCAGCCCCAGCATTTT. This encodes CASTPQAAGSNQPQHF.

The chain uses TRBV18 and TRBJ2-7; 11 bases line up with TRBD2. The CDR3 has 17 amino acids. Germline V gene sequence: CDR1 KGHSH, CDR2 LQKENI. After removal of 5 bases from V and 6 bases from J, the junction contained 15 bases not matched to a gene. In DNA, the CDR3 is TGTGCCAGCTCATCCCTAGTTAGCGGGAGGGCCGGAGGCGAGCAGTACTTC. Its protein is CASSSLVSGRAGGEQYF.

The chain has TRBV5-4 and TRBJ2-6; TRBD1 might be the D (5 bases). The germline V gene has CDR1 SGHNT and CDR2 YYREEE (reference sequence). The V gene lost 4 bases and the J gene lost 2 bases, with 16 bases spanning the gap. The CDR3 sequence is 17 residues long. Written as DNA, the CDR3 is TGTGCCAGCAGCCCGTTGGGTAGGGGCGCTGGGGCCAACGTCCTGACTTTC. Translation: CASSPLGRGAGANVLTF.

Only a few counts were recorded for this clone. The chain couples TRBV19 to TRBJ2-7; TRBD1 might be the D (6 bases). The V gene lost 4 bases and the J gene lost 6 bases, with 13 bases spanning the gap. CDR1 LNHDA and CDR2 SQIVND come from the germline V gene (reference sequence). The CDR3 consists of 13 residues. In nucleotides, the CDR3 is TGTGCCAGTAGTACAGCCCGGGACACCGAGCAGTACTTC. This sequence encodes CASSTARDTEQYF.

The rearrangement uses TRBV19 and TRBJ2-3; 8 positions match TRBD1. The CDR3 is 16 amino acids. CDR1 LNHDA and CDR2 SQIVND come from the germline V gene (reference sequence). Trimming took 7 bases from V and 2 from J; bases not matched to a gene: 11. CDR3 loop: CASTPPGQAFTDTQYF. In DNA form, the CDR3 reads TGTGCCAGTACTCCTCCGGGACAGGCCTTCACAGATACGCAGTATTTT. Using reference TRBV19 and TRBJ2-3 for the parts outside the CDR3, the full variable domain is DGGITQSPKYLFRKEGQNVTLSCEQNLNHDAMYWYRQDPGQGLRLIYYSQIVNDFQKGDIAEGYSVSREKKESFPLTVTSAQKNPTAFYLCASTPPGQAFTDTQYFGPGTRLTVL.

The gene calls are TRBV9 and TRBJ2-4; TRBD2 agrees at 12 bases. Germline loops: CDR1 SGDLS, CDR2 YYNGEE. The CDR3 runs 17 residues. The V segment lost 4 bases and the J segment 0 bases; nucleotides outside the gene matches: 5. The CDR3 loop is CASSPGLAGEAKNIQYF. The DNA for the CDR3 is TGTGCCAGCAGCCCGGGACTAGCGGGCGAAGCCAAAAACATTCAGTACTTC.

The chain links TRBV30 to TRBJ2-7; 10 bases are a match to TRBD2. Germline values: CDR1 GTSNPN, CDR2 SVGIG (reference sequence). Trimming at V came to 5 bases and at J to 4 bases, leaving 5 bases not matched to a gene. The CDR3 spans 13 residues. The CDR3 protein is CAWGASGGYEQYF. The CDR3 DNA is TGTGCCTGGGGTGCTAGCGGGGGATACGAGCAGTACTTC.

The chain joins TRBV27 to TRBJ2-2, with 7 bases fitting TRBD2. Germline CDR1 reads MNHEY; CDR2 reads SMNVEV (reference sequence). This CDR3 has 14 residues. The J segment lost 7 bases and the V segment lost 1 base, leaving 3 bases of the junction unmatched. CDR3 residues: CASSLFAGVGELFF. CDR3 coding DNA: TGTGCCAGCAGTTTATTTGCGGGAGTCGGGGAGCTGTTTTTT.

This chain uses TRBV5-1 with TRBJ2-1; the D is unclear. Germline loops: CDR1 SGHRS, CDR2 YFSETQ. The CDR3 has 14 amino acids. The V end was cut by 1 base, the J end by 8 bases, with 13 bases between. The CDR3 spells CASSLNQILDEQFF. CDR3 nucleotides: TGCGCCAGCAGCTTGAACCAGATTTTGGATGAGCAGTTCTTC.

The genes are TRBV5-4 and TRBJ2-5, with 10 positions matching TRBD2. Germline V CDR1 and CDR2: SGHNT, YYREEE (reference sequence). The V and J ends lost 10 bases and 4 bases, in that order; junction bases with no gene match: 13. This CDR3 has 15 amino acids. CDR3 DNA: TGTGCCGCAAGCTCCCCAGCGGGAGGGGGAGAGACCCAGTACTTC. This translates into CAASSPAGGGETQYF.

The rearrangement links TRBV29-1 to TRBJ2-7; TRBD2 matches 7 bases. CDR1 and CDR2 (germline): SQVTM, ANQGSEA. V lost 4 bases and J lost 3; bases outside the gene matches: 0. This CDR3 has 11 residues. The DNA for the CDR3 is TGCAGCGTTGGGGGGGGCTACGAGCAGTACTTC. Its translation: CSVGGGYEQYF.

The gene calls are TRBV28 and TRBJ2-3; TRBD1 aligns across 7 bases. From germline, CDR1 is MDHEN and CDR2 SYDVKM. After removal of 6 bases from V and 2 bases from J, the junction contained 11 bases not matched to a gene. This CDR3 has 16 residues. CDR3 region: CASSRNRGPTTDTQYF. The CDR3 nucleotides are TGTGCCAGCAGCCGCAACAGGGGACCTACCACAGATACGCAGTATTTT.

The V and J genes are TRBV7-3 and TRBJ2-2, with D hard to call. V lost 4 bases to trimming and J lost 2 bases, with 5 bases between them. This CDR3 has 13 residues. The germline V gene has CDR1 SGHTA and CDR2 FQGTGA. CDR3 region: CASSSPNTGELFF. The CDR3 region has the DNA TGTGCCAGCAGCTCCCCAAACACCGGGGAGCTGTTTTTT.

A few counts support this clone. The chain has TRBV12-3 or TRBV12-4 and TRBJ1-1; 8 bases match TRBD1. The CDR3 spans 13 residues. J lost 4 bases, V lost 3 bases, and 1 base had no gene match. The CDR3 coding sequence is TGTGCCAGCAGTTTCCAGGGGGCCACTGAAGCTTTCTTT. Protein sequence: CASSFQGATEAFF.

The rearrangement uses TRBV28 and TRBJ1-1; 11 nucleotides match TRBD1. Per germline, CDR1 MDHEN and CDR2 SYDVKM. The CDR3 sequence is 15 residues long. The V segment lost 7 bases and the J segment 5 bases; nucleotides outside the gene matches: 9. This CDR3 is CASKAGGTGGTEAFF. The DNA for the CDR3 is TGTGCCAGCAAGGCGGGGGGGACAGGGGGAACTGAAGCTTTCTTT.

This chain joins TRBV13 and TRBJ2-1, with 11 positions matching TRBD2. The germline CDR1 and CDR2 sequences are PRHDT and FYEKMQ (reference sequence). The V segment lost 5 bases and the J segment 5 bases; nucleotides outside the gene matches: 5. CDR3 size: 15 residues. CDR3 in DNA: TGTGCCAGCAGCAGTAGCGGGAGGGCCCACAATGAGCAGTTCTTC. Protein product: CASSSSGRAHNEQFF. Complete variable domain (other parts from reference TRBV13 and TRBJ2-1): AAGVIQSPRHLIKEKRETATLKCYPIPRHDTVYWYQQGPGQDPQFLISFYEKMQSDKGSIPDRFSAQQFSDYHSELNMSSLELGDSALYFCASSSSGRAHNEQFFGPGTRLTVL.

By its share, this clone is medium-sized. The V gene is TRBV6-2 or TRBV6-3, the J gene TRBJ2-2; TRBD2 aligns across 12 bases. The CDR3 loop spans 15 amino acids. In germline, CDR1 is MNHEY, CDR2 SVGEGT. V gave up 6 bases and J gave up 6 bases; unmatched junction bases: 5. The CDR3 loop reads CASSTSGRLAGELFF. CDR3 sequence (DNA): TGTGCCAGCAGCACTAGCGGGAGGCTGGCCGGGGAGCTGTTTTTT.